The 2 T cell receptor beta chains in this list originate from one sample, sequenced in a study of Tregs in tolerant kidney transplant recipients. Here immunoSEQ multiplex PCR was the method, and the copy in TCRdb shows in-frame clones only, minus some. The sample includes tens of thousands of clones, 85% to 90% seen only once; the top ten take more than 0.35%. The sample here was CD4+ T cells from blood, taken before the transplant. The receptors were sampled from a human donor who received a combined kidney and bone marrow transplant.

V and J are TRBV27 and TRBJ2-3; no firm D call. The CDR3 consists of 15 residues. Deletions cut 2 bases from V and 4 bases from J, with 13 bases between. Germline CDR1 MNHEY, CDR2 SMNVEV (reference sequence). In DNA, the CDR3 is TGTGCCAGCAGTTTAGCCGACTGGGTTGCAGATACGCAGTATTTT. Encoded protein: CASSLADWVADTQYF.

The CDR3 nucleotides read TGTGCCACCTGGCCCGGACACAATCCCTACGAGCAGTACTTC. Its translation is CATWPGHNPYEQYF. The genes are TRBV6-6 and TRBJ2-7, with D perhaps TRBD1 (5 bases). V lost 10 bases and J lost 2, with 18 bases in between. CDR1 is MNHNY and CDR2 is SVGAGI in the germline V gene (reference sequence). This CDR3 spans 14 amino acids.